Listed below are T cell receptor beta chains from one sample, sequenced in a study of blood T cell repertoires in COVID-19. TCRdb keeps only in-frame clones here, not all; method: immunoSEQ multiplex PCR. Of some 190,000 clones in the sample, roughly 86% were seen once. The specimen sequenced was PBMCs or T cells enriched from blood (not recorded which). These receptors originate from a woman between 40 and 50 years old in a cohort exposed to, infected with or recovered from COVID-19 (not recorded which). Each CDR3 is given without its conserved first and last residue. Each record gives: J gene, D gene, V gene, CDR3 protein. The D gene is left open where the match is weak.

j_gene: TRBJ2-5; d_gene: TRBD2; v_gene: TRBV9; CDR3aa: ASSVAWRRGGLETQY
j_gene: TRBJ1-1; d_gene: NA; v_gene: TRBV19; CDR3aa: ASTLGASLNTEAF
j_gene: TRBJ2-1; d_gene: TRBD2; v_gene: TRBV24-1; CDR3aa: ATSHGLAEYNEQF
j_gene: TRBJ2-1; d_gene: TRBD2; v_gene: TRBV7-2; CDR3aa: ASSFTSGRGNEQF
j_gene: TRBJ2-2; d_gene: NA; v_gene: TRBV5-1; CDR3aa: ASSFGPAGNTGELF
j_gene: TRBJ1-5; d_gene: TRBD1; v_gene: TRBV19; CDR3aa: ASSSGTGVMKPQH
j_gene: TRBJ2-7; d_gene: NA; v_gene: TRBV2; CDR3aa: ATTGQPGLSYEQY
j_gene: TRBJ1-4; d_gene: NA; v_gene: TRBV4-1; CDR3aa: ASSQDQGVGEKLF
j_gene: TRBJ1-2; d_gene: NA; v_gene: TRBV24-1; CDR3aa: ATSEAGVSYGYT
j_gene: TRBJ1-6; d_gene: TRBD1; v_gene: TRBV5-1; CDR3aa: ASTEGQGIYNSPLH
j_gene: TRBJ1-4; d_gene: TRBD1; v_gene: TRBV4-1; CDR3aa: ASSQAERGTGDEKLF
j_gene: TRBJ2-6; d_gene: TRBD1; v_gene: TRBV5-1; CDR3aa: ASWRNPSTGGFTGANVLT
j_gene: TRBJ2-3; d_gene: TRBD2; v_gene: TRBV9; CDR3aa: ASSVGSGSSADTQY
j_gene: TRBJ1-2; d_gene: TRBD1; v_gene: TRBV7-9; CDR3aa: ASSSPGQGIDGYT